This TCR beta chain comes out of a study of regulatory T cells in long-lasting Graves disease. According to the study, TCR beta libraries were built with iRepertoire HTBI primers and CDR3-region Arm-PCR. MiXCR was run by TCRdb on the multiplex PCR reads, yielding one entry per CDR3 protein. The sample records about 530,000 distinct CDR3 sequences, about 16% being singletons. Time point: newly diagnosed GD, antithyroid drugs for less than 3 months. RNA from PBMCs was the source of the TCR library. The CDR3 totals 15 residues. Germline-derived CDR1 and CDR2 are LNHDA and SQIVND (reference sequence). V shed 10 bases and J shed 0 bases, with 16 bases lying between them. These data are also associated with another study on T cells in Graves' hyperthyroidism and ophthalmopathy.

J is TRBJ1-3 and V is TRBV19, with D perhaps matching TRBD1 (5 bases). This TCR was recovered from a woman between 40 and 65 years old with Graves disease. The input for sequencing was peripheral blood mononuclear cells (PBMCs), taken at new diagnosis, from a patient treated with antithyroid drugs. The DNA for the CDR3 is TGTGCCACCCAGGGAGGTTATTCCTCTGGAAACACCATATATTTT. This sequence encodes CATQGGYSSGNTIYF.